This section outlines one TCR beta chain sequence together with its context. Naive CD8 populations comprised CD45RO-negative cells positively selected for CCR7, excluding terminally differentiated effector memory CD45RA+ cells. The data are from a study of shared clonotypes between healthy human individuals. The length of the CDR3 is 14 residues. Germline values: CDR1 LGHNA, CDR2 YNFKEQ. V lost 4 bases and J 7 bases, leaving 17 bases between the germline ends. Sequencing used immunoSEQ multiplex PCR; TCRdb keeps in-frame clones, though not all of them. The sample includes 560,000 or so clones, approximately 96% seen only once; the top ten take approximately 0.1%.

The chain is built from TRBV4-2 and TRBJ2-7, with D possibly matching TRBD2 (7 bases). Sequences were obtained from naive CD8+ T cells sorted from blood. The sequence came from a woman aged 25 to 45 in good health. The CDR3 loop reads CASSPRGGAREQYF. DNA of the CDR3: TGTGCCAGCAGCCCCCGAGGGGGGGCGAGAGAGCAGTACTTC.